This TCR beta chain was sequenced in a study of T-cell reconstitution after alpha-beta-depleted transplantation in children. Study-wide findings and caveats: Several hundred expanded graft clones reportedly gave rise to the alpha-beta T cells present about two months after transplant. A year post-transplant, T-cell counts and diversity derived mostly from newly produced T cells. After transplant, high TCRbeta diversity at day 60 in some patients arose from surviving recipient T cells and thymic progenitors.

The CDR3 is 15 amino acids. Germline CDR1 reads SNHLY; CDR2 reads FYNNEI. V was clipped by 1 base and J by 1 base, with 9 bases between them. A library of TCRbeta sequences, prepared with unique molecular identifiers, was generated. Via MiXCR, TCRdb re-called the PCR reads, giving one row per CDR3 protein. The sample records hundreds of thousands of distinct CDR3 sequences, 10% to 15% being singletons. Details on this clonotype: Its antigen is not identified.

Source: PBMCs, mostly from graft donor cells, taken 360 days after TCRalphabeta/CD19-depleted stem cell transplant. The sequence was collected from a male patient aged 10-17 years who had a stem cell transplant for acute myeloid leukemia, so the T cells may come from the graft donor. This chain uses TRBV2 with TRBJ2-3; perhaps TRBD2 as D (6 bases). The CDR3: CASSEGRGRTDTQYF. For the CDR3, the DNA is TGTGCCAGCAGTGAAGGGCGGGGTCGCACAGATACGCAGTATTTT.